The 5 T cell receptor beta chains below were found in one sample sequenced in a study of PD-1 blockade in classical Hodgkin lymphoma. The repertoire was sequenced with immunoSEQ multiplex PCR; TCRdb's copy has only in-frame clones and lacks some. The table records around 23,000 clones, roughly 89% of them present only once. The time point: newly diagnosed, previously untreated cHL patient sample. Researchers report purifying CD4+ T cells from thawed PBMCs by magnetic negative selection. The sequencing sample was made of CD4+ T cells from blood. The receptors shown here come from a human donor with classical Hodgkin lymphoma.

CDR3 amino acids: CASSASLAVGSGEQYF. Here the CDR3 DNA reads TGTGCCAGTAGTGCGTCCCTAGCGGTCGGGAGTGGAGAGCAGTACTTC. The V gene is TRBV19, the J gene TRBJ2-7; TRBD2 matches at 7 bases. This CDR3 has 16 residues. From germline, CDR1 is LNHDA and CDR2 SQIVND (reference sequence). V shed 5 bases and J 7 bases; nucleotides not matched to a gene: 17.

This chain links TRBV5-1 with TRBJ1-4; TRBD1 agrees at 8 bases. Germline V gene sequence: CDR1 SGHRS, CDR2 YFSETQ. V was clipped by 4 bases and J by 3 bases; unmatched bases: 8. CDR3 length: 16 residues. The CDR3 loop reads CASSPQIQGANEKLFF. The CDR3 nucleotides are TGCGCCAGCAGCCCCCAGATACAGGGGGCTAATGAAAAACTGTTTTTT.

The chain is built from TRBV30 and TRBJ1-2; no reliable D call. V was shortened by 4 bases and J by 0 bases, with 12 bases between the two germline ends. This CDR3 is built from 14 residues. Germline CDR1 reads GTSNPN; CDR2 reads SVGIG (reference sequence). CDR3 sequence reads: CAWKSWEANYGYTF. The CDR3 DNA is TGTGCCTGGAAGAGCTGGGAAGCTAACTATGGCTACACCTTC.

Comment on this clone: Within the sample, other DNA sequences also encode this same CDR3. The CDR3 sequence: CSARLVDTQYF. In nucleotides, the CDR3 is TGCAGTGCTCGACTAGTCGATACGCAGTATTTT. This chain connects TRBV20-1 to TRBJ2-3; D may be TRBD2 (6 bases). CDR1 is DFQATT, CDR2 SNEGSKA, per germline (reference sequence). Trimming took 5 bases from V and 6 from J, leaving 9 bases between them. The CDR3 length is 11 residues.

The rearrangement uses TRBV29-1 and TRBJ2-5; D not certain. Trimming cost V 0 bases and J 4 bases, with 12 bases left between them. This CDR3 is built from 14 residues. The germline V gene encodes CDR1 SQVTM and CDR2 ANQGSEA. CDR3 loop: CSVEDLGHRETQYF. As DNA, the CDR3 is TGCAGCGTTGAAGATCTCGGTCACCGAGAGACCCAGTACTTC.